This T cell receptor (beta chain) was obtained from a study of shared clonotypes between healthy human individuals. The authors ran the assay at deep level. TCRdb keeps only in-frame clones here, not all; method: immunoSEQ multiplex PCR. The sample shows 800,000 to 1,200,000 clones, about 84% of them seen only once. CDR3 size: 14 residues. Germline V gives CDR1 SGHDT, CDR2 YYEEEE. Trimming left V 0 bases short and J 4 bases short, with 10 bases between. The TCR comes from a man in his late teens or twenties in good health. Some clones in this sample may be carry-over from other donors' samples. V gene TRBV5-6 combines with J gene TRBJ1-2; no clear D gene. The source material was memory CD4+ T cells from PBMCs. Subset in this sample: CD45RA-negative fraction. In nucleotides, the CDR3 is TGTGCCAGCAGCTTGGCCATGGACGGCTATGGCTACACCTTC. This codes for CASSLAMDGYGYTF.